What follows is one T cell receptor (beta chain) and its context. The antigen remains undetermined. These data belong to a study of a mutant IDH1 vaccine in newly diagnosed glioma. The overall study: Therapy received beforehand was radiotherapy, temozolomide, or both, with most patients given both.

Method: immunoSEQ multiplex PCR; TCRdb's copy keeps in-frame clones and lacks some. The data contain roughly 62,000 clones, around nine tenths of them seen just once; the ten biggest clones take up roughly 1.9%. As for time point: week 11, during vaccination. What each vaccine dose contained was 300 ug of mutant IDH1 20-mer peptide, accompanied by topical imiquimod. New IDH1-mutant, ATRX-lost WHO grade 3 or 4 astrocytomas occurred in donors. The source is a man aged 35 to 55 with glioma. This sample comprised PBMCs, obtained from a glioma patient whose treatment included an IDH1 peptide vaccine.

The CDR3 region is CSVTERGGGYNEQFF. The CDR3 nucleotides read TGCAGCGTCACCGAAAGGGGTGGAGGCTACAATGAGCAGTTCTTC. This chain uses TRBV29-1 with TRBJ2-1, with D perhaps given as TRBD1 or TRBD2 (5 bases each). Germline CDR1 is SQVTM and CDR2 is ANQGSEA. V was clipped by 6 bases and J by 3 bases, with 18 bases between them. The CDR3 covers 15 residues.